This TCR beta chain was identified in a study of T cell responses to AZD1222 COVID-19 vaccine. As for the study in general: The analysis combined second doses at about 4 or about 12 weeks. Study-level results: Donors in the cohort were predominantly white British and more often female, and clonal diversity was possibly underestimated. Variant regions that are unmutated are reportedly the target of nearly half of spike-specific TCRs.

The germline gives CDR1 LNHNV, CDR2 YYDKDF (reference sequence). The CDR3 is 15 amino acids. The V end lost 0 bases, the J end lost 6 bases, and 11 bases lay between the germline ends. The data were produced by immunoSEQ multiplex PCR, yet TCRdb's version contains in-frame clones alone and is incomplete. The sample includes 150,000 to 200,000 clones, more than 85% of them seen just once. In regard to this clone: Its antigen is as yet unknown.

The receptor was isolated from an adult in good health. Here the sequenced sample was peripheral blood, taken on day 0 of AZD1222 vaccination. V gene TRBV15 combines with J gene TRBJ1-4; weak D call: TRBD1 (5 bases). CDR3 bases: TGTGCCACCAGCAGAGAAGGAGGGACGGATGAAAAACTGTTTTTT. It codes for CATSREGGTDEKLFF.